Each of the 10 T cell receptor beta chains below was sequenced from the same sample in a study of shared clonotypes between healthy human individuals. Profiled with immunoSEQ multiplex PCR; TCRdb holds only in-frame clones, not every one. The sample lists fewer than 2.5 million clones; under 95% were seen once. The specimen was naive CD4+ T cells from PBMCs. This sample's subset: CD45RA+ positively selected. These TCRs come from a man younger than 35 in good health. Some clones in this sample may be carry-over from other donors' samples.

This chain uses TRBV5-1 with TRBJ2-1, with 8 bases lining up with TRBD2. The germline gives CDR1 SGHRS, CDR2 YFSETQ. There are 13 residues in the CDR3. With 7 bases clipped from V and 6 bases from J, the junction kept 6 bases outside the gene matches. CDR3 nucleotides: TGCGCCAGCGGTACTAGCGGAGCCAATGAGCAGTTCTTC. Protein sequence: CASGTSGANEQFF. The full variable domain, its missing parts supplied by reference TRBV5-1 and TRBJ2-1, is KAGVTQTPRYLIKTRGQQVTLSCSPISGHRSVSWYQQTPGQGLQFLFEYFSETQRNKGNFPGRFSGRQFSNSRSEMNVSTLELGDSALYLCASGTSGANEQFFGPGTRLTVL.

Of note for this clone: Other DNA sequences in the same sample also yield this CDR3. The CDR3 protein is CASSLATGRETQYF. The CDR3 DNA sequence: TGCGCCAGCAGCTTGGCTACAGGGAGAGAGACCCAGTACTTC. V is TRBV5-1 and J is TRBJ2-5; tentatively, D is TRBD1 (6 bases). Germline values: CDR1 SGHRS, CDR2 YFSETQ. V lost 0 bases, J lost 4 bases, and 10 bases lay in between. CDR3 length equals 14 residues.

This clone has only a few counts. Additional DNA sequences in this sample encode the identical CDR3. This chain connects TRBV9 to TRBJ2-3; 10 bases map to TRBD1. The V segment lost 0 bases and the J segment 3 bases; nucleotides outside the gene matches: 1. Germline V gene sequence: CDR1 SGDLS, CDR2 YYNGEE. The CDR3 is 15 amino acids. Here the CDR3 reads CASSVVGQGTDTQYF. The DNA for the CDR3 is TGTGCCAGCAGCGTAGTGGGACAGGGGACAGATACGCAGTATTTT.

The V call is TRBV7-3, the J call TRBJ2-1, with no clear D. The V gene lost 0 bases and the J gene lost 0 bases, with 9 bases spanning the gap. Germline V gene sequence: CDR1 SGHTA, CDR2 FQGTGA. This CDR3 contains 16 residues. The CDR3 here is CASSLTHTRSYNEQFF. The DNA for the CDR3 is TGTGCCAGCAGCTTAACGCACACACGCTCCTACAATGAGCAGTTCTTC.

DNA for the CDR3: TGCGCCAGCAGCCAAGGGGGCTCTAGCTACGAGCAGTACTTC. Encoded protein: CASSQGGSSYEQYF. V gene TRBV4-1 combines with J gene TRBJ2-7, with D perhaps TRBD1 (5 bases). Between the trimmed V and J ends, which lost 1 base and 3 bases, there was a span of 10 bases. The CDR3 covers 14 residues. Germline V lookup: CDR1 MGHRA, CDR2 YSYEKL.

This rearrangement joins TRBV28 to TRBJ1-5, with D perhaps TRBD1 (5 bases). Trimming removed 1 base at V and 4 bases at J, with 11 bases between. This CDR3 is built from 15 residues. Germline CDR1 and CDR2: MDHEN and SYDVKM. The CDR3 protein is CASSLYGTGNQPQHF. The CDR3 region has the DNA TGTGCCAGCAGTTTATACGGGACCGGGAATCAGCCCCAGCATTTT.

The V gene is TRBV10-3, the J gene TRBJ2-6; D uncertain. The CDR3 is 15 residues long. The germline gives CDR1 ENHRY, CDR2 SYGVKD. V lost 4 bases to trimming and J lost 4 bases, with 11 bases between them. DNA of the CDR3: TGTGCCATCAGTGGGCTTCTCGCAGGGGCCAACGTCCTGACTTTC. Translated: CAISGLLAGANVLTF.

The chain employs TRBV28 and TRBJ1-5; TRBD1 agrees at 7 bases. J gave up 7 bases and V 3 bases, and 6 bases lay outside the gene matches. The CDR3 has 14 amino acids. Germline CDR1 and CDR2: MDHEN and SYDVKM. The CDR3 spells CASSFQTGVQPQHF. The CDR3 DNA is TGTGCCAGCAGTTTTCAAACAGGGGTACAGCCCCAGCATTTT.

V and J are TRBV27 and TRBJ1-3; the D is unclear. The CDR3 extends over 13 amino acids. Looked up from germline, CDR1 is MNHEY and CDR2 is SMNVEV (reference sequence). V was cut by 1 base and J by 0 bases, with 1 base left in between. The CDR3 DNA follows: TGTGCCAGCAGTTTATTCTCTGGAAACACCATATATTTT. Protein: CASSLFSGNTIYF.

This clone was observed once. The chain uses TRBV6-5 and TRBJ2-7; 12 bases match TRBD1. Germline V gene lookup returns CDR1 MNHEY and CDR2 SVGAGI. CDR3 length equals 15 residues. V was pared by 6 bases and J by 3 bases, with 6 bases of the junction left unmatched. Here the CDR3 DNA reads TGTGCCAGCAGGTCCGGGACAGGGGGCTTCTACGAGCAGTACTTC. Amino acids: CASRSGTGGFYEQYF.